The present T cell receptor (beta chain) was sequenced within a study of cytomegalovirus exposure and HLA in healthy donors. Primers for the PCR totalled 60 Vbeta and 13 Jbeta. TCRdb's table, derived via immunoSEQ multiplex PCR, lists solely in-frame clones and lacks some. The repertoire has around 260,000 clones, 80% of them found once; the top ten carry roughly 0.31%. The CDR3 is 14 residues long. Germline V gives CDR1 SGHRS, CDR2 YFSETQ. Trimming left V 5 bases short and J 5 bases short, with 17 bases between. This clone was counted only a few times. The sample consisted of PBMCs. The receptor's source is a girl aged 2-10 years in good health and CMV-seronegative. This chain uses TRBV5-1 with TRBJ2-7; D is undetermined. CDR3 DNA sequence: TGCGCCAGCAGTGACGGGTCCCAGATCAACGAGCAGTACTTC. Its translation: CASSDGSQINEQYF.